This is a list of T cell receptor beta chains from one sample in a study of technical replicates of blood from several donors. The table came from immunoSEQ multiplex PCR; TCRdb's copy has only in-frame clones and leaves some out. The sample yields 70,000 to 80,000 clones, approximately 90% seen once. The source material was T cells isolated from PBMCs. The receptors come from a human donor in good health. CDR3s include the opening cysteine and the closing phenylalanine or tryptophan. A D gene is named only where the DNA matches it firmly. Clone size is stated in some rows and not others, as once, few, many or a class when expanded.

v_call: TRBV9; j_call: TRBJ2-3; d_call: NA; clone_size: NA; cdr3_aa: CASSVAPSGDTQYF; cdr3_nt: TGTGCCAGCAGCGTAGCTCCGTCAGGGGATACGCAGTATTTT
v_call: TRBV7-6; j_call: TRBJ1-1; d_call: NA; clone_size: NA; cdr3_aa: CASSPGEHLNTEAFF; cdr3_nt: TGTGCCAGCAGCCCGGGGGAACACCTGAACACTGAAGCTTTCTTT
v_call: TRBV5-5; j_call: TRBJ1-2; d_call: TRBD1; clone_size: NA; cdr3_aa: CASSRTGDYGYTF; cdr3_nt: TGTGCCAGCAGCCGGACAGGGGACTATGGCTACACCTTC
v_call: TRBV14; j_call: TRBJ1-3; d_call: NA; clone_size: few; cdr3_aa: CASSPTVSGNTIYF; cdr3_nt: TGTGCCAGCAGCCCGACAGTCTCTGGAAACACCATATATTTT
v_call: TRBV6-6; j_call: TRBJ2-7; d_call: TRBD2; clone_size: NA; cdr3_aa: CASSQLAVGGGEQYF; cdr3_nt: TGTGCCAGCAGCCAACTAGCGGTTGGGGGGGGAGAGCAGTACTTC
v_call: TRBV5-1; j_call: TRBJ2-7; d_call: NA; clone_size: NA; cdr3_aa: CASSFTGTNEQYF; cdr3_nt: TGCGCCAGCAGCTTTACAGGGACGAACGAGCAGTACTTC
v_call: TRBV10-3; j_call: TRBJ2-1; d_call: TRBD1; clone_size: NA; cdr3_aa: CAISVRDRVVDEQFF; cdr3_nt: TGTGCCATCAGTGTCCGGGACAGGGTCGTCGATGAGCAGTTCTTC
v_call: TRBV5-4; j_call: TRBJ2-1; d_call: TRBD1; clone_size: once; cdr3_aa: CASSLGVNRDRVNEQFF; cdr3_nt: TGTGCCAGCAGCTTAGGGGTGAACCGGGACAGGGTAAATGAGCAGTTCTTC
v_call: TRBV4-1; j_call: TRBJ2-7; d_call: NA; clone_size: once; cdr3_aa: CASSTAPPSEQYF; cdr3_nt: TGCGCCAGCAGCACAGCACCTCCCTCCGAGCAGTACTTC
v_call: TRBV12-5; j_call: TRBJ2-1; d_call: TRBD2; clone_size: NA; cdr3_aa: CASTAGGTYNEQFF; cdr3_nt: TGTGCTAGTACGGCGGGGGGAACTTACAATGAGCAGTTCTTC
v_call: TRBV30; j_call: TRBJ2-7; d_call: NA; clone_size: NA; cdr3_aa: CAWSAAYEQYF; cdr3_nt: TGTGCCTGGAGTGCCGCCTACGAGCAGTACTTC
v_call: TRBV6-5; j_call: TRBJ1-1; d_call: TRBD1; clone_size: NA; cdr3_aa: CASSYWTGSTEAFF; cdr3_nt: TGTGCCAGCAGTTACTGGACAGGAAGCACTGAAGCTTTCTTT
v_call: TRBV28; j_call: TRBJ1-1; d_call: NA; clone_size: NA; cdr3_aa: CASSFGGPNTEAFF; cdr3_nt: TGTGCCAGCAGTTTCGGGGGTCCGAACACTGAAGCTTTCTTT
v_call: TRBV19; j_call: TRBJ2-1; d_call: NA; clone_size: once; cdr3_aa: CASRRGYNEQFF; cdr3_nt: TGTGCCAGTCGTCGGGGTTACAATGAGCAGTTCTTC
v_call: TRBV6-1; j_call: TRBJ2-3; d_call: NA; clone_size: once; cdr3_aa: CASFQTRDGTQYF; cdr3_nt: TGTGCCAGTTTCCAGACCCGGGATGGTACGCAGTATTTT
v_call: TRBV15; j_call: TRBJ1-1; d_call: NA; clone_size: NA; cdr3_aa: CATRLGVAVNTEAFF; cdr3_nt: TGTGCCACCAGGCTAGGAGTAGCCGTGAACACTGAAGCTTTCTTT
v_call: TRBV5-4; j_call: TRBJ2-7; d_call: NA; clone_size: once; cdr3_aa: CASSLIKRPSYEQYF; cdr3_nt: TGTGCCAGCAGCTTGATTAAGCGCCCCTCCTACGAGCAGTACTTC
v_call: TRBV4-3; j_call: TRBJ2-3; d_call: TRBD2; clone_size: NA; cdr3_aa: CASSLFAFSGSEGTDTQYF; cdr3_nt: TGCGCCAGCAGCCTTTTTGCCTTTAGCGGGAGTGAAGGCACAGATACGCAGTATTTT
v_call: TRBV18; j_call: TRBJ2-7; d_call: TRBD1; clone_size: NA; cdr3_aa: CASSRQGANEQYF; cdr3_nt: TGTGCCAGCTCACGTCAGGGGGCCAACGAGCAGTACTTC
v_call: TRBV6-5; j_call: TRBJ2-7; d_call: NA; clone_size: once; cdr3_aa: CASSPYSGPSYEQYF; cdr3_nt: TGTGCCAGCAGTCCATATTCAGGGCCCTCCTACGAGCAGTACTTC
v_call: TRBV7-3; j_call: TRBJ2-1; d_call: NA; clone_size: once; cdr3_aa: CASSFVGSVNNEQFF; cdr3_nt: TGTGCCAGCAGCTTCGTCGGTTCTGTGAACAATGAGCAGTTCTTC
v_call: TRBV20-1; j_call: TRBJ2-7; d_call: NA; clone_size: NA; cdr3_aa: CSARDLSEQYF; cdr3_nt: TGCAGTGCTAGAGACTTGAGCGAGCAGTACTTC
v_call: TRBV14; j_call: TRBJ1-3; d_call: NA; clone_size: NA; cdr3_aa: CASSHPWGVNSGNTIYF; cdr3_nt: TGTGCCAGCAGCCACCCCTGGGGAGTCAACTCTGGAAACACCATATATTTT
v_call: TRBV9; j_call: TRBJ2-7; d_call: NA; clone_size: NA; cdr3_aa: CASSPRAGQLGYEQYF; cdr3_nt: TGTGCCAGCAGCCCGCGGGCGGGACAGCTAGGGTACGAGCAGTACTTC
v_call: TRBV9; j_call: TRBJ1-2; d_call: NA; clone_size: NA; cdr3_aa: CASSPRSGDGYTF; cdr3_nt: TGTGCCAGCAGCCCCCGGAGTGGTGATGGCTACACCTTC
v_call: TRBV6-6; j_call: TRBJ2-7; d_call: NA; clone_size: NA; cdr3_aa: CASSYSGVYEQYF; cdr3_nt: TGTGCCAGCAGTTATTCGGGGGTCTACGAGCAGTACTTC
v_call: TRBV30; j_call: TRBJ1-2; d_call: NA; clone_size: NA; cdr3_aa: CAWWDPGGDSNYGYTF; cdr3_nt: TGTGCCTGGTGGGACCCGGGGGGGGACTCTAACTATGGCTACACCTTC
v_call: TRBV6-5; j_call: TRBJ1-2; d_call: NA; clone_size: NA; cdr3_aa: CASSYYTLYGYTF; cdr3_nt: TGTGCCAGCAGTTACTACACCCTCTATGGCTACACCTTC